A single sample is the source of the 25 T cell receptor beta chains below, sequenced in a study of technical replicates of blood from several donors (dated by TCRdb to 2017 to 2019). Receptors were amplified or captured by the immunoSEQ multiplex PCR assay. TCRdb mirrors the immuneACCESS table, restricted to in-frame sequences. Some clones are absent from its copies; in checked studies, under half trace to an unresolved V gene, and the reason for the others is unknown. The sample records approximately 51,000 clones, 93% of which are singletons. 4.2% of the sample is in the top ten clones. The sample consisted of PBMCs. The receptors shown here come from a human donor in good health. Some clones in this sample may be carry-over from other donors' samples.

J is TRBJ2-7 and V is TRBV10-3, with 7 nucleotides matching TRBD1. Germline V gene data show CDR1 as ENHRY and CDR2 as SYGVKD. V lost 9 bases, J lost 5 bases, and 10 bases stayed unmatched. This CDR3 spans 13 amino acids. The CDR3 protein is CAIGGGQLHEQYF. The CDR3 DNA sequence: TGTGCCATTGGTGGGGGACAGCTACACGAGCAGTACTTC.

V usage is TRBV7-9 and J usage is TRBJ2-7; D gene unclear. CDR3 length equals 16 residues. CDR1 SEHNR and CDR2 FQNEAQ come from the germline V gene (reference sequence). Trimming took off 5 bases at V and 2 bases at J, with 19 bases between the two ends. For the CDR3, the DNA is TGTGCCAGCAGCCTCCTCAACTCGAGGTCCCCCTACGAGCAGTACTTC. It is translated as CASSLLNSRSPYEQYF.

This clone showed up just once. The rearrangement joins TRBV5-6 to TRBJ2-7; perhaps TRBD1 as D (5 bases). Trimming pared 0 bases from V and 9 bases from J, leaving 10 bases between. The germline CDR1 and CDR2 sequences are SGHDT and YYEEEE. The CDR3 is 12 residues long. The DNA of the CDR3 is TGTGCCAGCAGCTTGGCTCCAGGGCCGCAGTACTTC. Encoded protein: CASSLAPGPQYF.

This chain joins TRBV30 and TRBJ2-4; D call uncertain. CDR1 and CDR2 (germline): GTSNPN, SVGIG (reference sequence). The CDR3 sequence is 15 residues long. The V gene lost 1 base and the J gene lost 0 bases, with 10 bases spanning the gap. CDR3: CAWSGQLLAKNIQYF. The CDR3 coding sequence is TGTGCCTGGAGTGGTCAACTCCTAGCCAAAAACATTCAGTACTTC. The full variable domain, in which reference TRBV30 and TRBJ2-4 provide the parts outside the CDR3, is SQTIHQWPATLVQPVGSPLSLECTVEGTSNPNLYWYRQAAGRGLQLLFYSVGIGQISSEVPQNLSASRPQDRQFILSSKKLLLSDSGFYLCAWSGQLLAKNIQYFGAGTRLSVL.

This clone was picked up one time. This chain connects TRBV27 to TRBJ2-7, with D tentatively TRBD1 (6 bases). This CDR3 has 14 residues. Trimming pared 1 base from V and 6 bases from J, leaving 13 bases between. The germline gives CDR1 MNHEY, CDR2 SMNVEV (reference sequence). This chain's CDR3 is CASSLLGGFAEQYF. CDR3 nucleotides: TGTGCCAGCAGTTTATTAGGGGGTTTCGCCGAGCAGTACTTC.

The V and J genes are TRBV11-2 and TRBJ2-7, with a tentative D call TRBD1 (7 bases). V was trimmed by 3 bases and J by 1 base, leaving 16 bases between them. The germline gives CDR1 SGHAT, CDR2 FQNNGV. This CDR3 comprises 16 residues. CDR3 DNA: TGTGCCAGCAGCTTCGCCAGGGGGGCCCTATCCTACGAGCAGTACTTC. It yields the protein CASSFARGALSYEQYF.

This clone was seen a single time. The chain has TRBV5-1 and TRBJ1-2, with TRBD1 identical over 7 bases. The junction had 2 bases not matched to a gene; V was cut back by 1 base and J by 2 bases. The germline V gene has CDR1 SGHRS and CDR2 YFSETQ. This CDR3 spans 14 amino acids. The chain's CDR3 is CASSLLDRNYGYTF. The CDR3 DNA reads TGCGCCAGCAGCTTGTTGGACAGGAACTATGGCTACACCTTC.

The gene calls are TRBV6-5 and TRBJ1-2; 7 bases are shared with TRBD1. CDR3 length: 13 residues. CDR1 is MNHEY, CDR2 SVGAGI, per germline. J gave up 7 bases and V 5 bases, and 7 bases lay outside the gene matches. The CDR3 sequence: CASSTRQGGGYTF. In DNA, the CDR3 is TGTGCCAGCAGTACCAGACAGGGAGGTGGCTACACCTTC.

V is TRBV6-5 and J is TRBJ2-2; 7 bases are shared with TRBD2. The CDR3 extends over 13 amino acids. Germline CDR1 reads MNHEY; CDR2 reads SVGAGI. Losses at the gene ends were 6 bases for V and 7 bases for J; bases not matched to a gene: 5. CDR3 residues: CASRRLAGGELFF. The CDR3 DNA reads TGTGCCAGCAGGCGACTAGCTGGCGGGGAGCTGTTTTTT.

The chain's CDR3 is CASSYTLMNTEAFF. In nucleotides, the CDR3 is TGCGCCAGCAGCTATACCCTAATGAACACTGAAGCTTTCTTT. The genes are TRBV5-1 and TRBJ1-1, with D hard to call. Per the germline V gene, CDR1 is SGHRS and CDR2 is YFSETQ. The CDR3 length is 14 residues. The ends were cut back, 3 bases at V and 0 bases at J, with 9 bases in the middle.

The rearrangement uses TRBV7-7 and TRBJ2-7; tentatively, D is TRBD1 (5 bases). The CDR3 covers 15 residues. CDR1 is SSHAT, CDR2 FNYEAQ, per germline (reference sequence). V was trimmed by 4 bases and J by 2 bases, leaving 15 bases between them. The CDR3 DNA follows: TGTGCCAGCAGCTCCAAGACAGAAGCCGCCTACGAGCAGTACTTC. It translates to CASSSKTEAAYEQYF. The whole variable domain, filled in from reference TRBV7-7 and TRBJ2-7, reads GAGVSQSPRYKVTKRGQDVTLRCDPISSHATLYWYQQALGQGPEFLTYFNYEAQPDKSGLPSDRFSAERPEGSISTLTIQRTEQRDSAMYRCASSSKTEAAYEQYFGPGTRLTVT.

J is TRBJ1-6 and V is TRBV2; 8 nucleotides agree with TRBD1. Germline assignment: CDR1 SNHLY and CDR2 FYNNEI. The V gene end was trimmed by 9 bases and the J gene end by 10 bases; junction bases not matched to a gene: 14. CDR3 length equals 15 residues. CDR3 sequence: CASVLGQVIGSPLHF. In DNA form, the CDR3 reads TGTGCCAGTGTCCTGGGACAGGTAATAGGATCACCCCTCCACTTT.

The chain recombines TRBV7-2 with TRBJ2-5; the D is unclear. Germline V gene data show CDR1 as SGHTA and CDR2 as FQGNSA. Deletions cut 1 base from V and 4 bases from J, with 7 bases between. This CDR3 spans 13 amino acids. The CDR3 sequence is CASSLGLLETQYF. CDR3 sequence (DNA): TGTGCCAGCAGCTTAGGACTTCTAGAGACCCAGTACTTC. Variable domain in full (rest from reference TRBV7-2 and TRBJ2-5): GAGVSQSPSNKVTEKGKDVELRCDPISGHTALYWYRQSLGQGLEFLIYFQGNSAPDKSGLPSDRFSAERTGGSVSTLTIQRTQQEDSAVYLCASSLGLLETQYFGPGTRLLVL.

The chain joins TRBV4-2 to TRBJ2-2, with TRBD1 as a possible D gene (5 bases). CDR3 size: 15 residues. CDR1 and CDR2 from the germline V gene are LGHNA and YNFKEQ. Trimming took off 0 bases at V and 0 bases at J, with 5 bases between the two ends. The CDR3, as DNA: TGTGCCAGCAGCCAAGAAGGGGCGAACACCGGGGAGCTGTTTTTT. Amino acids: CASSQEGANTGELFF.

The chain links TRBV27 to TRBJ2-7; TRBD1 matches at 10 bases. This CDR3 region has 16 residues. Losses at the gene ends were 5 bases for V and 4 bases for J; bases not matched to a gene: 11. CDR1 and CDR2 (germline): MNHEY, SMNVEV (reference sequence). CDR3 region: CASSPGWGDRGYEQYF. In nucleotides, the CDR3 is TGTGCCAGCAGTCCCGGGTGGGGGGACAGGGGATACGAGCAGTACTTC.

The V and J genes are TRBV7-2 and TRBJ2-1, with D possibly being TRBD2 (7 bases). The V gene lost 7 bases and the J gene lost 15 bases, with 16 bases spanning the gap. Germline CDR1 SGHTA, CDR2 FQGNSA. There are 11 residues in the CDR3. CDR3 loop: CASTPGGGPFF. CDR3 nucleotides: TGTGCCAGCACACCTGGGGGGGGCCCGTTCTTC.

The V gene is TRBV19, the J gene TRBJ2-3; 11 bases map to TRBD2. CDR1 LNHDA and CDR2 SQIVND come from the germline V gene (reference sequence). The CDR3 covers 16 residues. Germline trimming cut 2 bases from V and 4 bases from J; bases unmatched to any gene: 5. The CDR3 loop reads CASSIISGRAADTQYF. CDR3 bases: TGTGCCAGTAGTATAATTAGCGGGAGGGCGGCAGATACGCAGTATTTT.

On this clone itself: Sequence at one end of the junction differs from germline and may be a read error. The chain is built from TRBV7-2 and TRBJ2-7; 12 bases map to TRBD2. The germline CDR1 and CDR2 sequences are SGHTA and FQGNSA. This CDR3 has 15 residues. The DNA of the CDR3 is TGTGCCAGCAGCCTAGCGGGAGGGAAATCCTACGAGCAGTACTTC. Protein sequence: CASSLAGGKSYEQYF.

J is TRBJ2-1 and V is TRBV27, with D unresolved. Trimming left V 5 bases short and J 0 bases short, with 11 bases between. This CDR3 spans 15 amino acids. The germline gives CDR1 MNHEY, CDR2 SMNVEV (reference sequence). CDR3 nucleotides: TGTGCCAGCAGTCTCCTCCCCTACTCCTACAATGAGCAGTTCTTC. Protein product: CASSLLPYSYNEQFF.

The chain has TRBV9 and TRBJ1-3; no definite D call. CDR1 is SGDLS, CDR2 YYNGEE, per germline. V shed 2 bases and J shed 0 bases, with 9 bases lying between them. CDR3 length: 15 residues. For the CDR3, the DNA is TGTGCCAGCAGCGTCCGGGGAAGCTCTGGAAACACCATATATTTT. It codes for CASSVRGSSGNTIYF.

The CDR3 nucleotides are TGCGCCAGCAGCCAAGACGTACAGGGAGATTCACCCCTCCACTTT. It is translated as CASSQDVQGDSPLHF. The chain uses TRBV4-3 and TRBJ1-6; D might be TRBD1 (6 bases). The CDR3 has 15 amino acids. V lost 0 bases and J lost 8, with 11 bases in between. CDR1 and CDR2 (germline): LGHNA, YSLEER.

For the CDR3, the DNA is TGTGCCAGCAGCTTAGGGCACTTCTATGGCTACACCTTC. Amino acids: CASSLGHFYGYTF. This chain joins TRBV7-3 and TRBJ1-2; D gene ambiguous. Deletions cut 2 bases from V and 4 bases from J, with 8 bases between. The CDR3 spans 13 residues. Germline V gene sequence: CDR1 SGHTA, CDR2 FQGTGA.

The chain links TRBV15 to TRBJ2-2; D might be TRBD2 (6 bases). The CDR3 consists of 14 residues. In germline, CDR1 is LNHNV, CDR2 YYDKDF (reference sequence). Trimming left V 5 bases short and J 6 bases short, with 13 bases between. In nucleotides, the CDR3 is TGTGCCACCAGCGTGGACTACGCGGCCGGGGAGCTGTTTTTT. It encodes CATSVDYAAGELFF.

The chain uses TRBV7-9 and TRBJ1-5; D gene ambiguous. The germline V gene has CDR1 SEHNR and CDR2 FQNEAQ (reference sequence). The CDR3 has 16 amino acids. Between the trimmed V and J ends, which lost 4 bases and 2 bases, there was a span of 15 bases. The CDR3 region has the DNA TGTGCCAGCAGCTCAGACACCGGGGTGGGCAATCAGCCCCAGCATTTT. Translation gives CASSSDTGVGNQPQHF.

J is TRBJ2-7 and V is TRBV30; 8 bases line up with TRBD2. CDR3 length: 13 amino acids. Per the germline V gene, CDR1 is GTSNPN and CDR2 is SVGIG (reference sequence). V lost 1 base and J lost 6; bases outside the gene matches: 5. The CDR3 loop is CAWSGLAGFEQYF. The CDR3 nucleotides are TGTGCCTGGAGTGGGCTAGCGGGTTTCGAGCAGTACTTC.